This TCR beta chain was profiled in a study of T-cell reconstitution after alpha-beta-depleted transplantation in children (dated by TCRdb to 2016 to 2017). In the study overall: The study quantitatively tracked T-cell immune reconstitution after TCRalphabeta/CD19-depleted allogeneic hematopoietic cell transplantation in children using TCR repertoire profiling.

Measured from the cysteine to the phenylalanine, the CDR3 is 15 residues long. Only the CDR3 part of the read is kept: 45 bases, read in frame from the first base. Relative to germline, V is missing 0 bases and J is missing 0 bases, with 2 bases of the junction outside any gene match. The germline V gene sets CDR1 to SGDLS and CDR2 to YYNGEE. There are a few counts of this clonotype. The antigen this receptor binds is unknown. Per-base quality was not reported, and no clone a single base away is much larger than it. The library was made by PCR. Sequencer: Illumina HiSeq 2500. TCR libraries were prepared with molecular barcoding, using unique molecular identifiers to normalize TCRbeta repertoire quantification. TCRdb reanalyzed the raw reads on its own, using fastp at Q25 for trimming and MiXCR for clone calling, and kept in-frame beta chains. Every distinct CDR3 protein forms one entry, paired with its most common genes and DNA. This sample gives a few hundred thousand distinct CDR3 sequences in total; around 10% of them show up just once. The top ten constitute about 2.3% of the sample.

The rearranged segments are TRBV9 and TRBJ1-1; TRBD1 agrees with 7 junctional bases. Material: PBMCs from the stem cell graft donor, obtained from the stem cell graft. The receptor comes from a human donor who donated a stem cell graft to a child with acute lymphoblastic leukemia. The DNA sequence reads TGTGCCAGCAGCGTAGTGCAGGGGGTGAACACTGAAGCTTTCTTT. Its protein reads: CASSVVQGVNTEAFF.